The 9 T cell receptor beta chains listed next were all sequenced from one sample in a study of blood T cell repertoires in COVID-19. Only in-frame clones appear in the TCRdb table, and some are missing; sequencing was by immunoSEQ multiplex PCR. The data contain fewer than 75,000 clones, around 84% of them seen just once; the ten biggest clones take up 6.9%. The sequenced sample was peripheral blood. These receptors originate from a man aged 45 to 65 with active COVID-19.

The rearrangement links TRBV15 to TRBJ2-3; TRBD2 might be the D (6 bases). V dropped 0 bases and J dropped 4 bases, with 11 bases sitting between them. Per the germline V gene, CDR1 is LNHNV and CDR2 is YYDKDF (reference sequence). The CDR3 length is 15 residues. The CDR3 loop reads CATSRELAGADTQYF. Here the CDR3 DNA reads TGTGCCACCAGCAGAGAACTAGCAGGAGCAGATACGCAGTATTTT.

The rearrangement uses TRBV21-1 and TRBJ2-1; the listed D gene, TRBD2, was not tested against the DNA. TRBV21-1 is annotated as a pseudogene. The CDR3 covers 18 residues. CDR3 sequence reads: CASSFTSGRTNSYNEQFF. CDR3 in DNA: TGTGCCAGCAGCTTTACTAGCGGGAGGACTAACTCCTACAATGAGCAGTTCTTC.

This rearrangement joins TRBV14 to TRBJ2-5; tentatively, D is TRBD2 (5 bases). Germline CDR1 and CDR2: SGHDN and FVKESK. The V and J ends lost 1 base and 5 bases respectively, with 14 bases between them. CDR3 length: 15 amino acids. The CDR3: CASSQVLGEWETQYF. CDR3 nucleotides: TGTGCCAGCAGCCAAGTCCTCGGGGAGTGGGAGACCCAGTACTTC.

The chain joins TRBV5-4 to TRBJ2-2; D gene unclear. The CDR3 runs to 17 residues. Trimming left V 0 bases short and J 6 bases short, with 18 bases between. Germline V gene data show CDR1 as SGHNT and CDR2 as YYREEE (reference sequence). CDR3 bases: TGTGCCAGCAGCTTGGCCCTGCGTAGTACGGTTCCCGGGGAGCTGTTTTTT. Its translation is CASSLALRSTVPGELFF.

The V and J genes are TRBV24-1 and TRBJ2-1; the match to TRBD2 covers 13 bases. Germline CDR1 and CDR2: KGHDR and SFDVKD. The length of the CDR3 is 17 residues. The junction had 5 bases not matched to a gene; V was cut back by 0 bases and J by 7 bases. The CDR3 coding sequence is TGTGCCACCAGTGATTTGCAGGGACTAGCGGGAATTAATGAGCAGTTCTTC. This translates into CATSDLQGLAGINEQFF.

The chain has TRBV19 and TRBJ2-2, with TRBD2 as a possible D gene (6 bases). V was pared by 7 bases and J by 5 bases, with 14 bases between. This CDR3 comprises 14 residues. Germline lookup yields CDR1 LNHDA and CDR2 SQIVND (reference sequence). The CDR3 spells CASTPTRLTGELFF. In nucleotides, the CDR3 is TGTGCCAGTACCCCGACTAGGTTGACCGGGGAGCTGTTTTTT.

V gene TRBV3-1 (or the pseudogene TRBV3-2) combines with J gene TRBJ1-1; TRBD1 might be the D (5 bases). The CDR3 covers 15 residues. The germline CDR1 and CDR2 sequences are LGHDT and YNNKEL (reference sequence). The V and J ends lost 0 bases and 4 bases respectively, with 12 bases between them. The CDR3 reads CASSQDLGGSTEAFF. CDR3 DNA sequence: TGTGCCAGCAGCCAAGATCTTGGGGGGAGCACTGAAGCTTTCTTT.

The chain employs TRBV5-6 and TRBJ2-3; D gene unclear. The CDR3 consists of 13 residues. Trimming removed 4 bases at V and 2 bases at J, with 8 bases between. Germline V CDR1 and CDR2: SGHDT, YYEEEE. The CDR3 is CASSAPNTDTQYF. As DNA, the CDR3 is TGTGCCAGCAGCGCACCTAACACAGATACGCAGTATTTT.

The rearrangement uses TRBV7-2 and TRBJ2-1, with 13 positions matching TRBD2. CDR1 and CDR2 from the germline V gene are SGHTA and FQGNSA. The CDR3 runs 17 residues. With 4 bases clipped from V and 1 base from J, the junction kept 4 bases outside the gene matches. The CDR3 spells CASSSQTSGRSYNEQFF. As DNA, the CDR3 is TGTGCCAGCAGCTCGCAGACTAGCGGGAGGTCCTACAATGAGCAGTTCTTC.